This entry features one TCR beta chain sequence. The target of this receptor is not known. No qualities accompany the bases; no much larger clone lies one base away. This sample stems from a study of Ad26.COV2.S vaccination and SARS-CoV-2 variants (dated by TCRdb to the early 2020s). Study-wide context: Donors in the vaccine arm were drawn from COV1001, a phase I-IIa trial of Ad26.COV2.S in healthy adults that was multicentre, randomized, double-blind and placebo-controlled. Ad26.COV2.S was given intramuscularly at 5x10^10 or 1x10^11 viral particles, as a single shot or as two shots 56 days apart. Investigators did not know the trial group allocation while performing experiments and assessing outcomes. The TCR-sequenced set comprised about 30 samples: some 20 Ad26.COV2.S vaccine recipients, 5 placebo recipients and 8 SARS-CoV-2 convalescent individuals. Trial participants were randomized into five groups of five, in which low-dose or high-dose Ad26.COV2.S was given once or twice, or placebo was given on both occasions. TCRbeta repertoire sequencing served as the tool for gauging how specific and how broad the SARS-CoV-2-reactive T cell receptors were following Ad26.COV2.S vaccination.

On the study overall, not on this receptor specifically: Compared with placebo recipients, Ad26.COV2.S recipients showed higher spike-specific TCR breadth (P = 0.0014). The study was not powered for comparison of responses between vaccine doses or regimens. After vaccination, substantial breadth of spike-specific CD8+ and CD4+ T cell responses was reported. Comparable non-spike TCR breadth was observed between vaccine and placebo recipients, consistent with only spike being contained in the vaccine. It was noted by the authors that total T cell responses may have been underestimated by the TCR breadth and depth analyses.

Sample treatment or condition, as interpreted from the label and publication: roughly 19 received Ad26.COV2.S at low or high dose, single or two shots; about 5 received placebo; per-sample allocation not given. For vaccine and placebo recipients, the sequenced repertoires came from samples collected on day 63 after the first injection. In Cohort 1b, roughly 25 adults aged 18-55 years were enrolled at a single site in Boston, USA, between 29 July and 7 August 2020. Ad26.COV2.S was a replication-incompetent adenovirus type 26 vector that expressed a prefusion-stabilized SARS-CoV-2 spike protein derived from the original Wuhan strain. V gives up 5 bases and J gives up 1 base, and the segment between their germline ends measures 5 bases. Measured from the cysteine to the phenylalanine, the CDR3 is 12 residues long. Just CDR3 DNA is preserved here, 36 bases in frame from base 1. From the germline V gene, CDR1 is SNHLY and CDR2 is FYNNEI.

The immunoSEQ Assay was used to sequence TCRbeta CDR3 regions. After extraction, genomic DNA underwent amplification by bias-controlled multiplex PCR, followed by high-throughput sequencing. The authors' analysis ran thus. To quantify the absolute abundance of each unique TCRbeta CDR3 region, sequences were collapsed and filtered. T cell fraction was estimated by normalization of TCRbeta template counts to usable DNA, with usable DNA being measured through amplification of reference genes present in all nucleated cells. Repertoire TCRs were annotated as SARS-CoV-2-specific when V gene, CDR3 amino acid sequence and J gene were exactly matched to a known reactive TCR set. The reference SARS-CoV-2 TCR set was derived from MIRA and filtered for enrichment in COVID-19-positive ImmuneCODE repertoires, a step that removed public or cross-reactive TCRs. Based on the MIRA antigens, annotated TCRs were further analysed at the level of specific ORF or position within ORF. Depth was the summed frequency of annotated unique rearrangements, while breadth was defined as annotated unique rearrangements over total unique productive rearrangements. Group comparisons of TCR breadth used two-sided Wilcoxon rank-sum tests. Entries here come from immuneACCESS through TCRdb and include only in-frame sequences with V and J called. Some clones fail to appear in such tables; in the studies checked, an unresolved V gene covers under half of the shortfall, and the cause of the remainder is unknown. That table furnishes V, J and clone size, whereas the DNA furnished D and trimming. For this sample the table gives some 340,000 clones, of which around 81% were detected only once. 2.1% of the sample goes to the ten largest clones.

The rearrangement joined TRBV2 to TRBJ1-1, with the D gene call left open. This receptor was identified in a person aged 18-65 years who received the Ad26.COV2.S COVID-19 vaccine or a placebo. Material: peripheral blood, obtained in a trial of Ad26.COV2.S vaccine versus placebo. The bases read TGTGCCAGCAGTCAATCGAACACTGAAGCTTTCTTT. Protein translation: CASSQSNTEAFF.